This T cell receptor (beta chain) was recorded in a study of T cell responses to AZD1222 COVID-19 vaccine. CDR3 length equals 19 residues. Germline V gives CDR1 SGHDT, CDR2 YYEEEE. The ends lost 4 bases at V and 6 bases at J; junction bases unmatched: 15. This table comes from immunoSEQ multiplex PCR, and its TCRdb copy is limited to in-frame clones, with some not included. The sample lists around 150,000 clones; just over 90% were seen once. This sequence originates from an adult who received the AZD1222 COVID-19 vaccine. V usage is TRBV5-6 and J usage is TRBJ2-1; 14 bases are shared with TRBD2. The sample was peripheral blood, taken 28 days after the second AZD1222 dose. CDR3 DNA sequence: TGTGCCAGCAGCCCGCACCCCGGAGAGACTAGCGGGAGGGCCAATGAGCAGTTCTTC. This codes for CASSPHPGETSGRANEQFF.